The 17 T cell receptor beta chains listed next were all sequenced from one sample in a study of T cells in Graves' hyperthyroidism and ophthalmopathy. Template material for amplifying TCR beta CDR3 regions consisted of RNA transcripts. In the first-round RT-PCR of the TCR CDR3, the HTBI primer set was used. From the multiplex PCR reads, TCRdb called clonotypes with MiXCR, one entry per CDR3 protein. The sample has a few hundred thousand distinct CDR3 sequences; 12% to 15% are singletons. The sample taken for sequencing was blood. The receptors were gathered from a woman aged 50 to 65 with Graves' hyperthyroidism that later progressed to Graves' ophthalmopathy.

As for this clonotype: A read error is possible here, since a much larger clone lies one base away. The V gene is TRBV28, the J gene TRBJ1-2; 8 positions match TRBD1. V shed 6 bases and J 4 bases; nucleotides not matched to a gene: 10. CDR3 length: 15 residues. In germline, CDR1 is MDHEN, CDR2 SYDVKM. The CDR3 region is CASRFDRGVGYGYTF. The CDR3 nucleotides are TGTGCCAGCAGATTCGACAGGGGAGTTGGCTATGGCTACACCTTC.

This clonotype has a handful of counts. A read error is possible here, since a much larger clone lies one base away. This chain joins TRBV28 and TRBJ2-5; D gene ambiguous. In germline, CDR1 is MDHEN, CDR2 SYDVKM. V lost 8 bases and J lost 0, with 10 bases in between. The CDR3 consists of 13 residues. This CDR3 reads CASGGLHQETQYF. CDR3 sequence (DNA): TGTGCCAGCGGTGGTCTACACCAAGAGACCCAGTACTTC.

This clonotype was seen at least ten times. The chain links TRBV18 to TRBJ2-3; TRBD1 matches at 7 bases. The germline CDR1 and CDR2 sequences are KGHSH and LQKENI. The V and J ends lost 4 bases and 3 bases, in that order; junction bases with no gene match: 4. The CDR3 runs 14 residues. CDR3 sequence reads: CASSQQGSTDTQYF. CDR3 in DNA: TGTGCCAGCTCACAACAGGGGTCAACAGATACGCAGTATTTT.

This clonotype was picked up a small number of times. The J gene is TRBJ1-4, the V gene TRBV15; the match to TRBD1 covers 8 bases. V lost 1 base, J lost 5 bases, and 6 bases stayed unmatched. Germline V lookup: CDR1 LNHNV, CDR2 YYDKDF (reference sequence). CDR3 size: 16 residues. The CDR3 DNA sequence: TGTGCCACCAGCAGAGGGGGGACAGGCCGGAATGAAAAACTGTTTTTT. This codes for CATSRGGTGRNEKLFF. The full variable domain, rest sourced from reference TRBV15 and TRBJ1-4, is DAMVIQNPRYQVTQFGKPVTLSCSQTLNHNVMYWYQQKSSQAPKLLFHYYDKDFNNEADTPDNFQSRRPNTSFCFLDIRSPGLGDTAMYLCATSRGGTGRNEKLFFGSGTQLSVL.

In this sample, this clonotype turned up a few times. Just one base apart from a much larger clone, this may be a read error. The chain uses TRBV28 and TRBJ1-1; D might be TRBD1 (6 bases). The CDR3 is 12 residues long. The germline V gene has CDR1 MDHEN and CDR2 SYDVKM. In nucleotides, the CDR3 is TGTGTCAGCAGTTTATTACAGGGTATAGCTTTCTTT. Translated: CVSSLLQGIAFF.

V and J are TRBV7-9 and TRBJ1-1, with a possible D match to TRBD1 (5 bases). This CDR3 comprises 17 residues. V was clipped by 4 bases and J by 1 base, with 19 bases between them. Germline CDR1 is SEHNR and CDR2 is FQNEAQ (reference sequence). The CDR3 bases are TGTGCCAGCAGCTCGTGGGGCAGGCCCACATCGAACACTGAAGCTTTCTTT. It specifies CASSSWGRPTSNTEAFF.

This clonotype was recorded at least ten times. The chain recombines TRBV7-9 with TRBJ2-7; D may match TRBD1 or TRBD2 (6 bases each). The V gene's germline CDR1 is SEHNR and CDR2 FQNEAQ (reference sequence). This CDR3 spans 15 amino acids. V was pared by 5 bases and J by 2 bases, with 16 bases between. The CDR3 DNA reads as TGTGCCAGCAGCCAAGATACGGGGGCGGCCTACGAGCAGTACTTC. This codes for CASSQDTGAAYEQYF.

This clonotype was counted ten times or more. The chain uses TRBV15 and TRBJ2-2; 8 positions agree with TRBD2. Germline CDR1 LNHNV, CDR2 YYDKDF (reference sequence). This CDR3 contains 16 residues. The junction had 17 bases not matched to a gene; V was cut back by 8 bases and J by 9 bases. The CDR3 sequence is CATESSGTLGYRELFF. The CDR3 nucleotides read TGTGCCACCGAGAGTAGCGGGACTCTAGGTTACAGGGAGCTGTTTTTT.

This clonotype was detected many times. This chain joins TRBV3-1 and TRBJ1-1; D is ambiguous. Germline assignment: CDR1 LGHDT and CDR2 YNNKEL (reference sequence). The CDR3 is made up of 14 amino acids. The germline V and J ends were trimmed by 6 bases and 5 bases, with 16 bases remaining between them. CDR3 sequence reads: CASRPGGSRTEAFF. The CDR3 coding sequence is TGTGCCAGCAGGCCAGGAGGGAGCAGGACTGAAGCTTTCTTT.

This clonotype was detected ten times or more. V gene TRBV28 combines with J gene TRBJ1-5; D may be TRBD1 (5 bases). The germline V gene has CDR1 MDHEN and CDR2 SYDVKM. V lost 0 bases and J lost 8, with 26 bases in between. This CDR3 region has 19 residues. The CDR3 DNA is TGTGCCAGCAGTTTATGGGGCCGGGGACCCGAAACCTCCATTAAGCCCCAGCATTTT. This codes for CASSLWGRGPETSIKPQHF.

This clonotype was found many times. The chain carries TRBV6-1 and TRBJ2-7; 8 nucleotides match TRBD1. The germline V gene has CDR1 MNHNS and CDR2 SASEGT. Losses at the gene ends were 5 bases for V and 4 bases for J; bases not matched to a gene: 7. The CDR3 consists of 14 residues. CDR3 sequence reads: CASSIQGVGYEQYF. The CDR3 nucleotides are TGTGCCAGCAGTATACAGGGGGTTGGATACGAGCAGTACTTC.

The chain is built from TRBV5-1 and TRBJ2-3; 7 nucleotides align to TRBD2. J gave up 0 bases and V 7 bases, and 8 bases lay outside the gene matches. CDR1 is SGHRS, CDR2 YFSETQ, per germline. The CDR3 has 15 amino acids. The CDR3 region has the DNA TGCGCCAGCTCCCCGGGACTAACTAGCACAGATACGCAGTATTTT. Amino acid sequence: CASSPGLTSTDTQYF. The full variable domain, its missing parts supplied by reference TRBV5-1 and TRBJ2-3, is KAGVTQTPRYLIKTRGQQVTLSCSPISGHRSVSWYQQTPGQGLQFLFEYFSETQRNKGNFPGRFSGRQFSNSRSEMNVSTLELGDSALYLCASSPGLTSTDTQYFGPGTRLTVL.

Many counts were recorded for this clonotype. The CDR3 region is CASSPGAQRTYNEQFF. The CDR3, as DNA: TGTGCCAGCAGCCCTGGGGCCCAACGAACCTACAATGAGCAGTTCTTC. This sequence joins TRBV7-3 and TRBJ2-1, with D perhaps matching TRBD1 (5 bases). CDR1 is SGHTA, CDR2 FQGTGA, per germline. Between the trimmed V and J ends, which lost 5 bases and 2 bases, there was a span of 16 bases. This CDR3 region has 16 residues.

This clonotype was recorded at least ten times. DNA for the CDR3: TGTGCCAGCTCACCAAGGGGACAGGGGAGGACTGAAGCTTTCTTT. It yields the protein CASSPRGQGRTEAFF. The V gene is TRBV18, the J gene TRBJ1-1; 10 bases are shared with TRBD1. The CDR3 length is 15 residues. The V segment lost 2 bases and the J segment 5 bases; nucleotides outside the gene matches: 5. From germline, CDR1 is KGHSH and CDR2 LQKENI.

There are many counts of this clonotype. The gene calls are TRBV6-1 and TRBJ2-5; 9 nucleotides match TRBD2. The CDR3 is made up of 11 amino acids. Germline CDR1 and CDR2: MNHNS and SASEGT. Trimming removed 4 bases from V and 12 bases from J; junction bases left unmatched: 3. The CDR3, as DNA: TGTGCCAGCAGTGTGACTAGCGGAAAGTACTTC. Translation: CASSVTSGKYF.

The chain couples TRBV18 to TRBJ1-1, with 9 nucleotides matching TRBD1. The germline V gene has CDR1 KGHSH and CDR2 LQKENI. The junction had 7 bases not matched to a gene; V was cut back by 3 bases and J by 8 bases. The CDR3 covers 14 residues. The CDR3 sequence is CASSPTNRGPEAFF. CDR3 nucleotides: TGTGCCAGCTCACCTACTAACAGGGGGCCAGAAGCTTTCTTT.

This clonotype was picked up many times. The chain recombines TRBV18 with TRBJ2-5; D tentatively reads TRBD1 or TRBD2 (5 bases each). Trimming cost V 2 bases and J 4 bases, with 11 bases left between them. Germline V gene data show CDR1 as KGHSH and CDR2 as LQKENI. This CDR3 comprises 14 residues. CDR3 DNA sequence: TGTGCCAGCTCACCAGGGACCGGGGTAGAGACCCAGTACTTC. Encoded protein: CASSPGTGVETQYF.